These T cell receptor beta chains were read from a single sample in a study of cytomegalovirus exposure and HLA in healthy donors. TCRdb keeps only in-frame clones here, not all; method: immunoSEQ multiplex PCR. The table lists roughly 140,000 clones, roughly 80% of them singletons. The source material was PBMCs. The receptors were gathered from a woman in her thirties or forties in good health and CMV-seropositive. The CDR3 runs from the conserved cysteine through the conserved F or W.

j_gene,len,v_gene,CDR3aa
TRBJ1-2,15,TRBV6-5,CASSTQQGRNYGYTF
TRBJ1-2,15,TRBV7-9,CASSRLGQANYGYTF
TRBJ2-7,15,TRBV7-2,CASSRDRGNSYEQYF
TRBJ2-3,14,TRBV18,CASSPLPSTDTQYF
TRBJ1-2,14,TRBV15,CATSSRQGGYGYTF
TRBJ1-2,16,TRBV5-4,CASSFPQGGPNIGYTF
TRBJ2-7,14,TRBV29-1,CSVGPPDRVYEQYF
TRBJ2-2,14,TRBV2,CASSETGIPGELFF
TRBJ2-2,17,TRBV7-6,CASSLDKRGLKTGELFF
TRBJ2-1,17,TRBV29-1,CSVEAVISGSSYNEQFF
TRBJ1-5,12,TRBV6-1,CASSDPNQPQHF
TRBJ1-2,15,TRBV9,CASSPRWGVVHGYTF
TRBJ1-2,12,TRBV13,CASSLGGQLYTF
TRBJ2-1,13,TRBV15,CATSRKRGSEQFF
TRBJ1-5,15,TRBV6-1,CASTERQVGNQPQHF
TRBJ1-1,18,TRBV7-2,CASSAPPGQGPFNTEAFF
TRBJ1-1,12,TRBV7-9,CASSQGGTEAFF
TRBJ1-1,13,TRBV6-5,CASGDRYNTEAFF
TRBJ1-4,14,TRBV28,CASRLRGVDEKLFF
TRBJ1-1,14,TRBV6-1,CASSEAPRTIEAFF
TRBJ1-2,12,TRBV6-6,CASSYFPGGYTF
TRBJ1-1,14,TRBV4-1,CASSPLPAGSEAFF
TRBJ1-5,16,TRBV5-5,CASSLVGALPSQPQHF
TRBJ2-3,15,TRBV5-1,CASSLDGVMADTQYF
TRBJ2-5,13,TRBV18,CASSAGSQETQYF
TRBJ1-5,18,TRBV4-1,CASSRTGQGVYSNQPQHF
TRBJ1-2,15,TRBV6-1,CATTVGGASTRGYTF
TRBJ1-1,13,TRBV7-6,CASSLYPTTEAFF
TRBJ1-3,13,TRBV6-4,CASSRGLGNTIYF